The present TCR beta chain was sequenced within a study of regulatory T cells in long-lasting Graves disease. Time point denoted: newly diagnosed GD, antithyroid drugs for less than 3 months. PBMC RNA was the source of the TCR library. This clonotype occurred many times. From germline, CDR1 is MNHNS and CDR2 SASEGT. Trimming stripped 4 bases from V and 3 bases from J, with 16 bases between. The CDR3 spans 15 residues. Combining iRepertoire HTBI primers with Arm-PCR of CDR3 regions, the authors built TCR beta libraries. TCRdb independently ran MiXCR on the multiplex PCR reads; one entry per CDR3 protein. The sample carries around 500,000 distinct CDR3 sequences, about 16% recorded once. These same records also appear under a second study, on T cells in Graves' hyperthyroidism and ophthalmopathy.

This sequence originates from a woman aged 35-65 years with Graves disease. The rearrangement links TRBV6-1 to TRBJ2-7; D might be TRBD1 or TRBD2, each matching 6 bases. The specimen was peripheral blood mononuclear cells (PBMCs), collected at new diagnosis, from a patient treated with antithyroid drugs. CDR3 residues: CASSAPRDIVYEQYF. In DNA form, the CDR3 reads TGTGCCAGCAGTGCTCCGCGGGACATTGTCTACGAGCAGTACTTC.